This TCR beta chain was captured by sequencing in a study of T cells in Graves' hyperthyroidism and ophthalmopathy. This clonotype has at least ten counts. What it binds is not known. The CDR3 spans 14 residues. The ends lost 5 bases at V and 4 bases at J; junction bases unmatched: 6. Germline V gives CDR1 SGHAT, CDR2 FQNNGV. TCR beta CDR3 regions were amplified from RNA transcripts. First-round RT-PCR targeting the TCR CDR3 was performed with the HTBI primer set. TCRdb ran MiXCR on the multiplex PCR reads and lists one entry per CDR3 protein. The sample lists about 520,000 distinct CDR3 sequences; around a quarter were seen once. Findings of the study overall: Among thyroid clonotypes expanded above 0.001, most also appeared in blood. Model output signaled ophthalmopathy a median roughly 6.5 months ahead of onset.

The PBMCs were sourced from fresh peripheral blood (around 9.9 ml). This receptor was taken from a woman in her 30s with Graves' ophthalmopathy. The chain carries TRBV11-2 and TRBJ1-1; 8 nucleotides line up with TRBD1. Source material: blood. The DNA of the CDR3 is TGTGCCAGCAGCGACAGGGGATCTGGCACTGAAGCTTTCTTT. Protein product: CASSDRGSGTEAFF.